This TCR beta chain was sequenced during a study of T cell repertoires in cytomegalovirus infection (dated by TCRdb to about 2019). Regarding the research as a whole: Donor HLA type was relevant to the analysis, as public TCR beta signatures indicated carriage of CMV infection together with the matching HLA type.

Comments on this clonotype: The antigen it binds to is not known. Base qualities are missing; no much larger clone stands one base away.

Sequencing relied on an Illumina HiSeq 1500. The public sequencing data were trimmed at Q25 with fastp and processed into clonotypes with MiXCR by TCRdb, which kept only in-frame beta chains. Records with the same CDR3 protein are collapsed into one entry carrying the most frequent genes and DNA. For this sample there are nearly 550,000 distinct CDR3 sequences; more than 15% appear just once. The ten top clones hold about 24% of the sample. Study-level results and caveats: The ex vivo response was dominated by HLA-C-restricted CMV-specific TCR beta clonotypes, which also provided the single most frequent clonotype in two of eight donors. In both this cohort and an independent roughly 350-donor cohort, the cumulative frequency of public TCR beta family members distinguished carriers of CMV infection plus the relevant HLA type.

V drops 3 bases and J drops 5 bases, leaving 14 bases in between. Inclusive of the bounding cysteine and phenylalanine, the CDR3 is 14 residues long. The sequence is cut down to CDR3 DNA, 42 bases in frame from base 1. According to the germline V gene, CDR1 reads MNHNS and CDR2 reads SASEGT. This receptor was obtained from a human donor in good health (CMV status not recorded). Some clones in this sample may be carry-over from other donors' samples. The rearrangement joined TRBV6-1 to TRBJ2-7; TRBD2 is possibly the D segment (6 matching bases). The sample taken for sequencing was CD8+ T cells from PBMCs. The bases read TGTGCCAGCAGTGAGACGACTAGGCCGGACGAGCAGTACTTC. Its amino acids are CASSETTRPDEQYF.